This passage covers 26 T cell receptor beta chains from one sample sequenced in a study of T cell repertoires in cytomegalovirus infection. TCRdb re-analysed the reads in MiXCR, keeping a single row per CDR3 protein. The sample gives around 69,000 distinct CDR3 sequences, roughly 20% of which show up once; roughly 62% is in the top ten. Their antigens remain unidentified. The material sequenced was CD8+ T cells from cultured PBMCs, taken from culture after CMV antigen stimulation. The source of these receptors is a human donor in good health (CMV status not recorded). Some clones in this sample may be carry-over from other donors' samples.

This clonotype was observed a few times. The chain uses TRBV12-3 or TRBV12-4 and TRBJ2-1; no firm D call. The CDR3 is 11 amino acids. Trimming took off 4 bases at V and 7 bases at J, with 5 bases between the two ends. CDR3 region: CASSSENEQFF. CDR3 nucleotides: TGTGCCAGCAGTTCGGAGAATGAGCAGTTCTTC.

Regarding this clonotype: The DNA is omitted, as the CDR3 cannot be located on it reliably, and the CDR3 follows TCRdb's listing. The chain employs TRBV6-2 or TRBV6-3 and TRBJ1-6. The CDR3 has 16 residues if both end residues are counted. The germline CDR1 and CDR2 sequences are MNHEY and SVGEGT. This CDR3 is CASSSSRGRRDSPLHF.

This clonotype was seen a few times. This chain connects TRBV7-9 to TRBJ2-7, with a weak D call TRBD2 (6 bases). Trimming pared 4 bases from V and 1 base from J, leaving 17 bases between. Germline values: CDR1 SEHNR, CDR2 FQNEAQ (reference sequence). There are 16 residues in the CDR3. CDR3 region: CASSSQSRRESYEQYF. The CDR3, as DNA: TGTGCCAGCAGCTCCCAGAGTAGGAGGGAATCCTACGAGCAGTACTTC.

A few counts support this clonotype. This chain links TRBV12-3 or TRBV12-4 with TRBJ2-1; 8 positions agree with TRBD1. The CDR3 contains 15 residues. Losses at the gene ends were 7 bases for V and 7 bases for J; bases not matched to a gene: 12. CDR3 bases: TGTGCCAGCATTGGACAGGGCCTGCCAGCTAATGAGCAGTTCTTC. It codes for CASIGQGLPANEQFF.

This clonotype was seen more than once but under ten times. The chain couples TRBV12-3 or TRBV12-4 to TRBJ2-7; 7 bases fit TRBD2. V shed 6 bases, J shed 6 bases, and the junction held 5 bases outside the gene matches. The CDR3 is made up of 12 amino acids. CDR3 coding DNA: TGTGCCAGCAGCCCGGGGGGAGGCGAGCAGTACTTC. Translated: CASSPGGGEQYF.

The chain recombines TRBV4-1 with TRBJ1-6; D is uncertain. From germline, CDR1 is MGHRA and CDR2 YSYEKL. This CDR3 contains 17 residues. V was pared by 0 bases and J by 9 bases, with 18 bases between. Here the CDR3 reads CASSQEETLLGSSPLHF. The CDR3 nucleotides read TGCGCCAGCAGCCAAGAAGAAACCCTCCTAGGGAGTTCACCCCTCCACTTT.

This clonotype came up a few times. This sequence joins TRBV27 and TRBJ2-6; TRBD1 matches at 9 bases. Germline V gene sequence: CDR1 MNHEY, CDR2 SMNVEV (reference sequence). The CDR3 extends over 18 amino acids. Losses at the gene ends were 4 bases for V and 0 bases for J; bases not matched to a gene: 7. The chain's CDR3 is CASSSWTGATSGANVLTF. The CDR3, as DNA: TGTGCCAGCAGTTCATGGACAGGGGCCACCTCTGGGGCCAACGTCCTGACTTTC.

CDR3 in DNA: TGTGCCAGCAGTCGAAACAGGGTTCACACTGAAGCTTTCTTT. It yields the protein CASSRNRVHTEAFF. This chain links TRBV28 with TRBJ1-1, with D possibly being TRBD1 (6 bases). The CDR3 consists of 14 residues. Germline CDR1 MDHEN, CDR2 SYDVKM. The V and J ends lost 5 bases and 3 bases respectively, with 13 bases between them.

The J gene is TRBJ2-3, the V gene TRBV7-6; a weak D match, TRBD1 (6 bases). V was pared by 0 bases and J by 2 bases, with 18 bases between. The length of the CDR3 is 18 residues. Germline V lookup: CDR1 SGHVS, CDR2 FNYEAQ. The CDR3 loop is CASSLAWATGLNTDTQYF. The CDR3 DNA reads as TGTGCCAGCAGCTTAGCGTGGGCGACAGGTTTGAACACAGATACGCAGTATTTT.

This clonotype has only a few counts. The V gene is TRBV12-3 or TRBV12-4, the J gene TRBJ1-1; no clear D. V gave up 7 bases and J gave up 1 base, with 16 bases separating them. The CDR3 covers 15 residues. The CDR3 DNA is TGTGCCAGCAAAGACCGCGGTTCGGAGAACACTGAAGCTTTCTTT. Translating gives CASKDRGSENTEAFF.

This clonotype was counted between two and nine times. The chain couples TRBV4-1 to TRBJ1-4; D not resolved. CDR1 and CDR2 (germline): MGHRA, YSYEKL. V lost 0 bases and J 7 bases, leaving 12 bases between the germline ends. CDR3 length: 15 amino acids. The CDR3 spells CASSQEHLTGEKLFF. The DNA of the CDR3 is TGCGCCAGCAGCCAAGAGCACCTGACGGGTGAAAAACTGTTTTTT.

Turning to this clonotype: One end of the junction fails to match germline, which may point to a read error. The chain has TRBV7-4 and TRBJ2-5; no definite D call. Germline V gene data show CDR1 as SGHVT and CDR2 as SQSDAQ. The CDR3 consists of 13 residues. Here the CDR3 DNA reads TGTGCTAGCAGCAAAGACTTACAAGAGACCAAGTACTTC. It codes for CASSKDLQETKYF.

There are a few counts of this clonotype. The V gene is TRBV15, the J gene TRBJ1-1; no clear D. The CDR3 totals 13 residues. Trimming pared 1 base from V and 1 base from J, leaving 4 bases between. Germline V CDR1 and CDR2: LNHNV, YYDKDF (reference sequence). CDR3 loop: CATSRVGNTEAFF. As DNA, the CDR3 is TGTGCCACCAGCAGAGTTGGGAACACTGAAGCTTTCTTT.

This rearrangement joins TRBV6-2 or TRBV6-3 to TRBJ2-3, with D possibly matching TRBD2 (6 bases). Germline-derived CDR1 and CDR2 are MNHEY and SVGEGT. V shed 2 bases and J shed 2 bases, with 8 bases lying between them. The CDR3 has 14 residues. The CDR3 protein is CASSYGGATDTQYF. For the CDR3, the DNA is TGTGCCAGCAGTTACGGCGGGGCCACAGATACGCAGTATTTT.

V is TRBV15 and J is TRBJ2-7; D gene uncertain. Trimming took 0 bases from V and 4 from J, leaving 13 bases between them. Germline V gene lookup returns CDR1 LNHNV and CDR2 YYDKDF (reference sequence). The CDR3 has 15 amino acids. In DNA, the CDR3 is TGTGCCACCAGCAGAGATCGCGCGTCAGATTACGAGCAGTACTTC. Protein sequence: CATSRDRASDYEQYF. Supplemented by reference TRBV15 and TRBJ2-7, the full variable domain reads DAMVIQNPRYQVTQFGKPVTLSCSQTLNHNVMYWYQQKSSQAPKLLFHYYDKDFNNEADTPDNFQSRRPNTSFCFLDIRSPGLGDTAMYLCATSRDRASDYEQYFGPGTRLTVT.

This chain links TRBV12-3 or TRBV12-4 with TRBJ1-4; 9 nucleotides align to TRBD1. J gave up 6 bases and V 4 bases, and 3 bases lay outside the gene matches. The CDR3 spans 14 residues. The CDR3 loop reads CASSYRGLDEKLFF. The CDR3, as DNA: TGTGCCAGCAGTTACAGGGGGCTGGATGAAAAACTGTTTTTT.

In DNA form, the CDR3 reads TGTGCCAGCAGCTTAGTGGGGGGGACCAGTGAGCAGTTCTTC. Encoded protein: CASSLVGGTSEQFF. The gene calls are TRBV7-2 and TRBJ2-1; 7 bases agree with TRBD2. Germline CDR1 is SGHTA and CDR2 is FQGNSA. J lost 9 bases, V lost 1 base, and 6 bases had no gene match. This CDR3 contains 14 residues. Supplemented by reference TRBV7-2 and TRBJ2-1, the full variable domain reads GAGVSQSPSNKVTEKGKDVELRCDPISGHTALYWYRQSLGQGLEFLIYFQGNSAPDKSGLPSDRFSAERTGGSVSTLTIQRTQQEDSAVYLCASSLVGGTSEQFFGPGTRLTVL.

The chain has TRBV7-8 and TRBJ2-5; a possible D gene is TRBD2 (5 bases). This CDR3 comprises 14 residues. In germline, CDR1 is SGHVS, CDR2 FQNEAQ. Trimming shortened V by 2 bases and J by 4 bases, and 11 bases separated the two germline ends. In DNA, the CDR3 is TGTGCCAGCAGCTTAAAGAGGGTGGGAGAGACCCAGTACTTC. This codes for CASSLKRVGETQYF.

The chain joins TRBV7-8 to TRBJ2-7; D unresolved. From germline, CDR1 is SGHVS and CDR2 FQNEAQ. Deletions cut 2 bases from V and 5 bases from J, with 19 bases between. CDR3 length: 16 amino acids. The CDR3 spells CASSLRIIIKQHEQYF. DNA for the CDR3: TGTGCCAGCAGCTTACGGATAATCATAAAGCAGCACGAGCAGTACTTC.

The V call is TRBV7-9, the J call TRBJ2-7; 7 bases are a match to TRBD1. The trim removed 4 bases at V and 0 bases at J, leaving 9 bases unmatched. The CDR3 consists of 16 residues. The V gene's germline CDR1 is SEHNR and CDR2 FQNEAQ (reference sequence). Written as DNA, the CDR3 is TGTGCCAGCAGCTCTCCCGGGACAGCCAACTCCTACGAGCAGTACTTC. Amino acid sequence: CASSSPGTANSYEQYF.

This clonotype was seen more than once but under ten times. The V and J genes are TRBV7-9 and TRBJ1-4, with a possible D match to TRBD1 (6 bases). Between the trimmed V and J ends, which lost 5 bases and 11 bases, there was a span of 18 bases. The CDR3 spans 14 residues. The germline V gene encodes CDR1 SEHNR and CDR2 FQNEAQ (reference sequence). CDR3 bases: TGTGCCAGCAGCCCTTCCCTTCCCACAGGGAAACTGTTTTTT. It is translated as CASSPSLPTGKLFF.

This clonotype came up a few times. The chain recombines TRBV27 with TRBJ1-2; D not certain. This CDR3 has 12 residues. Trimming pared 5 bases from V and 7 bases from J, leaving 11 bases between. Germline V gives CDR1 MNHEY, CDR2 SMNVEV (reference sequence). The DNA for the CDR3 is TGTGCCAGCAGTCCCCTCCTTGGTGGCTACACCTTC. It translates to CASSPLLGGYTF.

The chain joins TRBV28 to TRBJ2-1; D is possibly TRBD1 (6 bases). V was cut by 4 bases and J by 2 bases, with 12 bases left in between. This CDR3 spans 15 amino acids. CDR1 is MDHEN, CDR2 SYDVKM, per germline. The CDR3 loop is CASSSRTDTYNEQFF. CDR3 sequence (DNA): TGTGCCAGCAGTTCCCGGACAGACACCTACAATGAGCAGTTCTTC.

This chain uses TRBV12-3 or TRBV12-4 with TRBJ2-7, with 9 bases lining up with TRBD2. This CDR3 is built from 16 residues. Germline trimming cut 6 bases from V and 4 bases from J; bases unmatched to any gene: 13. In nucleotides, the CDR3 is TGTGCCAGCAGGCCCAGGGAGGCTAGCGGGGAGTACGAGCAGTACTTC. It is translated as CASRPREASGEYEQYF.

The chain is built from TRBV7-9 and TRBJ1-5; TRBD1 matches at 7 bases. J gave up 4 bases and V 5 bases, and 14 bases lay outside the gene matches. The length of the CDR3 is 17 residues. Germline loops: CDR1 SEHNR, CDR2 FQNEAQ (reference sequence). In nucleotides, the CDR3 is TGTGCCAGCAGCGAAGTTCTTTCGGACAGGAGGAATCAGCCCCAGCATTTT. It encodes CASSEVLSDRRNQPQHF.

The CDR3 region has the DNA TGTGCCAGCAGTTTAGGCGGTCCCTATGGCTACACCTTC. This translates into CASSLGGPYGYTF. The V and J genes are TRBV12-3 or TRBV12-4 and TRBJ1-2; D is uncertain. Trimming took 1 base from V and 4 from J, leaving 7 bases between them. The CDR3 has 13 residues.